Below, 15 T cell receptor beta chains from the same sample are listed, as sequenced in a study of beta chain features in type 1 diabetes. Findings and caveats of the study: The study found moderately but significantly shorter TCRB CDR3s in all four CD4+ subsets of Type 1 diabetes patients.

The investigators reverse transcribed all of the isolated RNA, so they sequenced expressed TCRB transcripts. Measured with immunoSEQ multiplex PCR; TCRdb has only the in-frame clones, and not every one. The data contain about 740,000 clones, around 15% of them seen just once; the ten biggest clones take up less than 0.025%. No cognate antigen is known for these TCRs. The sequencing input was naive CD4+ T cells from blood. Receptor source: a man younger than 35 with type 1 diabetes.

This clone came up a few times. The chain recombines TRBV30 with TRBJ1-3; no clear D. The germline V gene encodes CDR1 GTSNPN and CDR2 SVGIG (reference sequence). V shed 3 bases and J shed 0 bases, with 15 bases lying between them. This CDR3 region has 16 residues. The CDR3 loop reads CAWSPDRTFSGNTIYF. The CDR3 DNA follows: TGTGCCTGGAGCCCTGATCGCACCTTCTCTGGAAACACCATATATTTT. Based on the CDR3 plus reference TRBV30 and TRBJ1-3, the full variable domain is SQTIHQWPATLVQPVGSPLSLECTVEGTSNPNLYWYRQAAGRGLQLLFYSVGIGQISSEVPQNLSASRPQDRQFILSSKKLLLSDSGFYLCAWSPDRTFSGNTIYFGEGSWLTVV.

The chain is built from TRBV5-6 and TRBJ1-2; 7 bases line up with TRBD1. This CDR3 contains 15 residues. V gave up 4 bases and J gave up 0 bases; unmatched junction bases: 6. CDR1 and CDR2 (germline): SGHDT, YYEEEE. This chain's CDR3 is CASSLDRVANYGYTF. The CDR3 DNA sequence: TGTGCCAGCAGCCTCGACAGGGTAGCTAACTATGGCTACACCTTC.

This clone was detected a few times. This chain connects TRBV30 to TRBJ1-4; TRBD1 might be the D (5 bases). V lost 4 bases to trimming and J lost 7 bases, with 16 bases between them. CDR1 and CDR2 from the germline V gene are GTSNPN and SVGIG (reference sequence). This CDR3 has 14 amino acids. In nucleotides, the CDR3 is TGTGCCTGGAACCCGACAGTGAAGCGTGAAAAACTGTTTTTT. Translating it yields CAWNPTVKREKLFF.

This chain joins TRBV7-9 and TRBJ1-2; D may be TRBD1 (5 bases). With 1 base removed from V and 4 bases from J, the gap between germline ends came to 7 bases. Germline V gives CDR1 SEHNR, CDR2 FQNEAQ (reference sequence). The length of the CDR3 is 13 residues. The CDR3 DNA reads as TGTGCCAGCAGCTTAGAGGGGATCTATGGCTACACCTTC. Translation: CASSLEGIYGYTF. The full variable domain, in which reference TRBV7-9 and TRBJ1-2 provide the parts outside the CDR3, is DTGVSQNPRHKITKRGQNVTFRCDPISEHNRLYWYRQTLGQGPEFLTYFQNEAQLEKSRLLSDRFSAERPKGSFSTLEIQRTEQGDSAMYLCASSLEGIYGYTFGSGTRLTVV.

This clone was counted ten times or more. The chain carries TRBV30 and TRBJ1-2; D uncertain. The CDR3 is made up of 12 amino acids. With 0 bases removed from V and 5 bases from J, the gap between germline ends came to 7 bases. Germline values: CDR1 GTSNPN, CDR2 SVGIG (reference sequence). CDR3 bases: TGTGCCTGGAGTGTATTGGAGTATGGCTACACCTTC. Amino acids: CAWSVLEYGYTF.

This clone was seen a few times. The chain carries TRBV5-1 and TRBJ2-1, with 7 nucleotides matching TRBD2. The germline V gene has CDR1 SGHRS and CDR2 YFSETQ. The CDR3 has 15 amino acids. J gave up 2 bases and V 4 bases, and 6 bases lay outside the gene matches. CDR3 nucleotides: TGCGCCAGCAGCATCCCGGGGGGACCCTACAATGAGCAGTTCTTC. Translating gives CASSIPGGPYNEQFF.

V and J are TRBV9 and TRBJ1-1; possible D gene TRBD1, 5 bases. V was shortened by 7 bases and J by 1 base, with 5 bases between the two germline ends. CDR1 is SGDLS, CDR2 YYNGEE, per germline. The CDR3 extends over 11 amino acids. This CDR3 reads CASGANTEAFF. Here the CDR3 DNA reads TGTGCCAGCGGGGCGAACACTGAAGCTTTCTTT. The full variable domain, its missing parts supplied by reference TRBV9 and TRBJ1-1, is DSGVTQTPKHLITATGQRVTLRCSPRSGDLSVYWYQQSLDQGLQFLIQYYNGEERAKGNILERFSAQQFPDLHSELNLSSLELGDSALYFCASGANTEAFFGQGTRLTVV.

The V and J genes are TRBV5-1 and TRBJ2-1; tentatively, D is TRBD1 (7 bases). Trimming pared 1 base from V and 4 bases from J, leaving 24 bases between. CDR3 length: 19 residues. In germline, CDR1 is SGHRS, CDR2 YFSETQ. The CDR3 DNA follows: TGCGCCAGCAGCTTGCTGACAGGGAGGCTGGTGGGGGGATACAATGAGCAGTTCTTC. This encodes CASSLLTGRLVGGYNEQFF.

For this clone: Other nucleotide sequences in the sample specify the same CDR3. The CDR3 here is CASSPQAEQETQYF. In DNA, the CDR3 is TGTGCCAGCTCACCACAGGCAGAGCAAGAGACCCAGTACTTC. The V gene is TRBV18, the J gene TRBJ2-5; unclear D gene. CDR3 size: 14 residues. From germline, CDR1 is KGHSH and CDR2 LQKENI. V gave up 1 base and J gave up 2 bases, with 8 bases separating them.

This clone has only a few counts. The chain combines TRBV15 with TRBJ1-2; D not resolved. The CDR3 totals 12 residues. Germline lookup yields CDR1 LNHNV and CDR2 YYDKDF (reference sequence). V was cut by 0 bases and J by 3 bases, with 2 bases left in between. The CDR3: CATSREDYGYTF. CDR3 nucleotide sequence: TGTGCCACCAGCAGAGAGGACTATGGCTACACCTTC. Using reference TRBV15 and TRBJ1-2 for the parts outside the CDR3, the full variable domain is DAMVIQNPRYQVTQFGKPVTLSCSQTLNHNVMYWYQQKSSQAPKLLFHYYDKDFNNEADTPDNFQSRRPNTSFCFLDIRSPGLGDTAMYLCATSREDYGYTFGSGTRLTVV.

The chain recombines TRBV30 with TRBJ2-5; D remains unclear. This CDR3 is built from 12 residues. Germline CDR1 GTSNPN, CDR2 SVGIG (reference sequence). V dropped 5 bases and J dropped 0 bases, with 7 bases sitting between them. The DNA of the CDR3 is TGTGCCTGGGACGCGGACCAAGAGACCCAGTACTTC. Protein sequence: CAWDADQETQYF.

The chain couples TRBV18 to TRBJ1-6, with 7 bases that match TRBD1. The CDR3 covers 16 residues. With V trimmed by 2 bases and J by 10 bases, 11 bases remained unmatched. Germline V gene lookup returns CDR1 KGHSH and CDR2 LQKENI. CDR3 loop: CASSPSSGRGVSPLHF. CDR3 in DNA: TGTGCCAGCTCACCATCCTCGGGCAGGGGGGTGTCACCCCTCCACTTT.

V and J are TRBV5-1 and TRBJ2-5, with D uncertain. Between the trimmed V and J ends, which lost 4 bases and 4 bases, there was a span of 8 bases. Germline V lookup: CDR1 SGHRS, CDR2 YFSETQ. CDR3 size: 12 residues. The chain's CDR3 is CASSPGTETQYF. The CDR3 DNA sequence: TGCGCCAGCAGCCCCGGTACAGAGACCCAGTACTTC.

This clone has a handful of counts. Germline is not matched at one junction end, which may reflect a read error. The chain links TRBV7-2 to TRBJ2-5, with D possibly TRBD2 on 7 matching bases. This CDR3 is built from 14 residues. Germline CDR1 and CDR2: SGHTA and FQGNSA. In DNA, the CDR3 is TGTGCCAGCAGCATAGCGGCGGGGGCAGAGACCCAGTACTTC. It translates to CASSIAAGAETQYF.

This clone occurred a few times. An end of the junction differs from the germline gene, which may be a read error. CDR3 sequence (DNA): TGTGCTAGCAGCCGGACAGGGGTAAACACCGGGGAGCTGTTTTTT. It encodes CASSRTGVNTGELFF. V and J are TRBV7-7 and TRBJ2-2, with TRBD1 matching 9 bases. The CDR3 has 15 amino acids. CDR1 is SSHAT and CDR2 is FNYEAQ in the germline V gene (reference sequence). Full variable domain (missing parts from reference TRBV7-7 and TRBJ2-2): GAGVSQSPRYKVTKRGQDVTLRCDPISSHATLYWYQQALGQGPEFLTYFNYEAQPDKSGLPSDRFSAERPEGSISTLTIQRTEQRDSAMYRCASSRTGVNTGELFFGEGSRLTVL.